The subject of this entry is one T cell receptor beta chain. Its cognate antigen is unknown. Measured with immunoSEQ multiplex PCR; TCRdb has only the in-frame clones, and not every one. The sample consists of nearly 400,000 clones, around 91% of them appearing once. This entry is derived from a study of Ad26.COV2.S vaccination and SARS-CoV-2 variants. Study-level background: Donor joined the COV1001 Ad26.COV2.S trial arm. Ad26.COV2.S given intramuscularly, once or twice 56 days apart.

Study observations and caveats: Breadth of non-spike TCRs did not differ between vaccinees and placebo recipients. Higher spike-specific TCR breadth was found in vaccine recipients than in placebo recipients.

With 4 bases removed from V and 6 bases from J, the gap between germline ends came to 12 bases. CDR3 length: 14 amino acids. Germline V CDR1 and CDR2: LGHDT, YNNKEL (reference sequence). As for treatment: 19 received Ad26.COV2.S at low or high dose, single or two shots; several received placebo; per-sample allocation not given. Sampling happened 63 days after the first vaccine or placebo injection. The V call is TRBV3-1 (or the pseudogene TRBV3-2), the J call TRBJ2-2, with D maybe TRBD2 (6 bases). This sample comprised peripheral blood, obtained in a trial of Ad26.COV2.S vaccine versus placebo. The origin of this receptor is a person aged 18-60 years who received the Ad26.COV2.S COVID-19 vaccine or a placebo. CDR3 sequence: CASSPGGVPGELFF. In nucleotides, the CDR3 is TGTGCCAGCAGCCCAGGCGGGGTCCCCGGGGAGCTGTTTTTT.